This TCR beta chain was found in a study of T cell responses to AZD1222 COVID-19 vaccine. Findings and caveats of the study: Only a handful of people who got AZD1222 tested seropositive at baseline.

TCRdb's copy holds only in-frame clones and misses some; the assay was immunoSEQ multiplex PCR. Of more than 150,000 clones in the sample, about nine tenths were seen once. The germline CDR1 and CDR2 sequences are SGHDT and YYEEEE. CDR3 length equals 15 residues. V was pared by 5 bases and J by 7 bases, with 10 bases of the junction left unmatched. With respect to this clone: Its antigen is currently unknown.

J is TRBJ1-4 and V is TRBV5-6, with 8 bases fitting TRBD1. The clonotype was recovered from an adult in good health. The material was peripheral blood, obtained on day 0 of AZD1222 vaccination. This CDR3 is CASSGYDRGFEKLFF. The CDR3 coding sequence is TGTGCCAGCAGTGGCTACGACAGGGGATTTGAAAAACTGTTTTTT.